This TCR beta chain was sequenced in a study of T cells in Graves' hyperthyroidism and ophthalmopathy (dated by TCRdb to about 2019). Some background on the complete study: Peripheral blood samples were taken at initial diagnosis, before any treatment was given. TCR V-J signatures able to tell the groups apart were searched for in a discovery cohort of 95 or so patients, of whom under 45 had Graves' ophthalmopathy and 57 had stable Graves' hyperthyroidism. Prospective prediction of ophthalmopathy was tested in an independent validation cohort consisting of roughly 20 hyperthyroidism patients and more than 15 patients who later progressed to ophthalmopathy. The roughly 90 discovery patients were divided at random into training and test sets in a 7:3 ratio. In about 6 Graves' hyperthyroidism patients, the study also compared T-cell repertoires from thyroid tissue with T-cell repertoires from blood. After sampling, hyperthyroidism patients received methimazole starting at 30 mg daily, and ophthalmopathy patients received high-dose intravenous methylprednisolone. The paper describes TCR Vbeta CDR3 sequencing of roughly 130 peripheral blood samples, made up of roughly 45 ophthalmopathy patients, around 78 hyperthyroidism patients and 17 progressor patients.

TCR beta CDR3 regions were amplified from RNA transcripts. The TCR CDR3 was subjected to a first round of RT-PCR using the HTBI primer set and the Qiagen OneStep RT-PCR kit. A second multiplex PCR round built the libraries, followed by size selection and purification. Sequencing of the libraries was done on an Illumina HiSeq2000 using paired-end 100 bp reads. For the original study's pipeline: SOAPnuke was used to process the raw data, removing reads that contained adapters or uncalled bases, had a mean Phred below 15, or lacked an exact match to the constant primer or identifier. High-quality paired reads were merged with COPE v1.2.5, and unique nucleotide sequences were defined as clonotypes. Clonotypes were aligned to IMGT TRBV, TRBD and TRBJ reference segments using MiTCR v1.1. Only V-J combinations with frequency above 0.0001, covering roughly 99% of repertoires, were analysed. A TCS score was defined as the ratio between F50 (clonal expansion) and ExV (chaos), using BLOSUM62-based TCRdist between CDR3 peptides within each V-J. Welch's t-statistics and random forest reduced roughly 540 V-J features to roughly 13, which were used in a naive Bayes classifier (R e1071). The similarity between thyroid and blood repertoires was quantified using the Morisita-Horn index. Using fastp at Q25 and MiXCR, TCRdb reprocessed the public reads and kept productive beta chains. CDR3 protein duplicates are merged, each entry listing the most common genes and DNA. The V and J calls reflect TCRdb's pipeline rather than the authors' work. For this sample the table gives hundreds of thousands of distinct CDR3 sequences, of which approximately 36% were detected only once. Less than 35% of the sample is taken by the ten largest.

Note on this clonotype: This clone's antigen is unknown. The sample holds no much larger clone one base away, and base qualities are not on file.

Deletion took 1 base off V and 2 bases off J, with a span of 14 bases between the germline ends. Per the germline V gene, LGHNA is the CDR1 and YSLEER is the CDR2. The CDR3, from cysteine to phenylalanine, totals 16 residues. Of all the DNA, just the CDR3 is kept, 48 bases in frame from base 1. The full study reports these points: Most expanded thyroid clonotypes (frequency above 0.001) were also found in blood, which suggests that blood repertoires may mirror thyroid immune responses. In cross-validation, a model built on a 13 V-J signature told ophthalmopathy apart from stable hyperthyroidism with 87.88% sensitivity and about 81% specificity, and in testing the same model reached 80%/75%. In validation, the model predicted progression to ophthalmopathy a median of about 6 months before onset, with roughly 68% sensitivity and almost 75% specificity. Sample size was not statistically predetermined, and blinding of investigators to group allocation was not performed.

A patient counted as having stable Graves' hyperthyroidism if no progression to ophthalmopathy occurred over 18 months of follow-up. Hyperthyroidism patients were aged 18 to 65 years and newly diagnosed, with disease duration of less than 2 months. The study excluded patients with uncontrolled infections, other autoimmune diseases, pregnancy or lactation. Diagnoses were based on clinical symptoms, serum thyroxine and TRAb, thyroid ultrasound and orbital computed tomography. PBMCs were separated from roughly 10 ml of fresh peripheral blood using Ficoll-Paque density gradient centrifugation. Total RNA was extracted using Trizol reagent, and RNA quality was assessed on an Agilent 2100 Bioanalyzer.

Sequencing was carried out using blood. This TCR was recovered from a woman between 40 and 50 years old with Graves' hyperthyroidism. The sequence joins TRBV4-3 to TRBJ2-5; the D gene is perhaps TRBD2, from 6 matching bases. The DNA sequence follows: TGCGCCAGCAGCCAAGGTCCGGGAGTAAGGCAAGAGACCCAGTACTTC. It codes for CASSQGPGVRQETQYF.